This section outlines one T cell receptor (beta chain) sequence together with its context. No antigen is known for it. This sample is drawn from a study of beta chain features in type 1 diabetes. Findings and limits, study-wide: Moderate but significant shortening of TCRB CDR3s was recorded in all four CD4+ subsets from Type 1 diabetes patients.

The authors reverse transcribed all of the isolated RNA, so sequencing captured expressed TCRB transcripts. Produced via immunoSEQ multiplex PCR; TCRdb's table is partial and in-frame only. This table holds about 660,000 clones, about 14% found once. CDR1 MNHNY and CDR2 SVGAGI come from the germline V gene (reference sequence). There are 14 residues in the CDR3. Trimming pared 7 bases from V and 3 bases from J, leaving 16 bases between. The chain links TRBV6-6 to TRBJ2-7, with D perhaps matching TRBD1 (6 bases). The receptor was derived from a man aged 18 to 29 with type 1 diabetes. Sequencing was performed on naive CD4+ T cells from blood. CDR3 DNA: TGTGCCAGCACGAACCTCCAACAGGGCTACGAGCAGTACTTC. It encodes CASTNLQQGYEQYF.